A selection of T cell receptor beta chains follows, all from one sample in a study of human T cells and chemical hapten exposure. Each CDR3 protein is one row after TCRdb ran MiXCR on the RACE reads. The sample includes fewer than 70,000 distinct CDR3 sequences, about 10% of them seen just once. Sequencing used whole blood, obtained in connection with sensitization to the hapten diphenylcyclopropenone (DPC). These receptors were obtained from a woman aged 45 to 65 with alopecia areata. Some clones in this sample may be carry-over from other donors' samples. CDR3s include the opening cysteine and the closing phenylalanine or tryptophan. Each record gives: V gene, J gene, clone size, D gene, CDR3 DNA, CDR3 protein. The D gene is left open where the match is weak. The size field is filled for only some rows; it gives once, few, many or a size class.

v_gene: TRBV21-1; j_gene: TRBJ2-4; abundance: few; d_gene: -; CDR3nt: TGTGCCAGCAGCACCCCGGACCGAATCGGGTGCATTCAGTACTTC; CDR3aa: CASSTPDRIGCIQYF
v_gene: TRBV5-6; j_gene: TRBJ2-4; abundance: few; d_gene: -; CDR3nt: TGTGCCAGCAGCTTTCCGGGAGAAGACATTCAGTACTTC; CDR3aa: CASSFPGEDIQYF
v_gene: TRBV29-1; j_gene: TRBJ1-3; abundance: many; d_gene: -; CDR3nt: TGCAGCGCACGGACGGTCACAAGCTCTGGAAACACCATATATTTT; CDR3aa: CSARTVTSSGNTIYF
v_gene: TRBV6-2/TRBV6-3; j_gene: TRBJ2-2; abundance: many; d_gene: -; CDR3nt: TGTGCCAGCAGGAATACAGGAGTCACCGGGGAGCTGTTTTTT; CDR3aa: CASRNTGVTGELFF
v_gene: TRBV19; j_gene: TRBJ2-7; abundance: few; d_gene: TRBD1; CDR3nt: TGTGCCAGTAGTCGACAGGGGATCTACGAGCAGTACTTC; CDR3aa: CASSRQGIYEQYF
v_gene: TRBV28; j_gene: TRBJ2-3; abundance: many; d_gene: TRBD1; CDR3nt: TGTGCCAGCCCCCGGGACAGGGGCTCATCCACAGATACGCAGTATTTT; CDR3aa: CASPRDRGSSTDTQYF
v_gene: TRBV27; j_gene: TRBJ2-7; abundance: -; d_gene: TRBD2; CDR3nt: TGTGCCAGCAGAGCGGGAGGCGGGTACGAGCAGTACTTC; CDR3aa: CASRAGGGYEQYF
v_gene: TRBV7-9; j_gene: TRBJ1-3; abundance: many; d_gene: -; CDR3nt: TGTGCCAGCAGCAATACAGGAACGAGCTCTGGAAACACCATATATTTT; CDR3aa: CASSNTGTSSGNTIYF
v_gene: TRBV3-1; j_gene: TRBJ2-1; abundance: -; d_gene: TRBD2; CDR3nt: TGTGCCAGCAGCCAAGTTACCGGAACTAGCGGGGGAGAAAGAGGTGAGCAGTTCTTC; CDR3aa: CASSQVTGTSGGERGEQFF
v_gene: TRBV29-1; j_gene: TRBJ2-3; abundance: few; d_gene: -; CDR3nt: TGCAGCGTCTCCGGCGGCAGGGACACAGATACGCAGTATTTT; CDR3aa: CSVSGGRDTDTQYF
v_gene: TRBV3-1; j_gene: TRBJ1-3; abundance: -; d_gene: TRBD1; CDR3nt: TGTGCCAGCAGCCCTAGGGACAGGGGAGGTTCTGGAAACACCATATATTTT; CDR3aa: CASSPRDRGGSGNTIYF
v_gene: TRBV6-1; j_gene: TRBJ2-3; abundance: few; d_gene: TRBD1; CDR3nt: TGTGCCAGCAGTGGACGGGACAGGGGGATCACAGATACGCAGTATTTT; CDR3aa: CASSGRDRGITDTQYF
v_gene: TRBV7-9; j_gene: TRBJ2-7; abundance: many; d_gene: -; CDR3nt: TGTGCCAGCAGCCATACAGAGGGCGAGCAGTACTTC; CDR3aa: CASSHTEGEQYF
v_gene: TRBV11-3; j_gene: TRBJ2-1; abundance: once; d_gene: -; CDR3nt: TGTGCCAGCAGCTTAGGACAGGGACTCTTGGGGAGCTCCTACAATGAGCAGTTCTTC; CDR3aa: CASSLGQGLLGSSYNEQFF
v_gene: TRBV4-2; j_gene: TRBJ1-1; abundance: many; d_gene: -; CDR3nt: TGTGCCAGCAGCCAAGAAATGGGTTCGTTGGGGGGGAGGTCTGAAGCTTTCTTT; CDR3aa: CASSQEMGSLGGRSEAFF
v_gene: TRBV28; j_gene: TRBJ1-6; abundance: few; d_gene: TRBD1; CDR3nt: TGTGCCAGCCGGGACAGGGGGGTCCCCCTCCACTTT; CDR3aa: CASRDRGVPLHF
v_gene: TRBV28; j_gene: TRBJ2-7; abundance: many; d_gene: -; CDR3nt: TGTGCCAGCAGTTTAACGAGGGCCCTGCACTTC; CDR3aa: CASSLTRALHF
v_gene: TRBV5-1; j_gene: TRBJ1-4; abundance: few; d_gene: -; CDR3nt: TGCGCCAGCAGCCTTGGCCGGGGGACTAATGAAAAACTGTTTTTT; CDR3aa: CASSLGRGTNEKLFF
v_gene: TRBV28; j_gene: TRBJ2-1; abundance: many; d_gene: TRBD2; CDR3nt: TGTGCCAGCAGTTTAGGTAGCGGGAGCCCACCTGGGCAGTTCTTC; CDR3aa: CASSLGSGSPPGQFF
v_gene: TRBV27; j_gene: TRBJ1-1; abundance: many; d_gene: TRBD1; CDR3nt: TGTGCCAGCAGTTTGGCGACAGGGCCCACTGAAGCTTTCTTT; CDR3aa: CASSLATGPTEAFF
v_gene: TRBV12-3/TRBV12-4; j_gene: TRBJ2-7; abundance: many; d_gene: TRBD1; CDR3nt: TGTGCCAGCAGTTTGCGGACAGGTGCCTCCTACGAGCAGTACTTC; CDR3aa: CASSLRTGASYEQYF
v_gene: TRBV7-2; j_gene: TRBJ1-5; abundance: many; d_gene: -; CDR3nt: TGTGCCAGCAGCTTCATGGGTGATCAGCCCCAGCATTTT; CDR3aa: CASSFMGDQPQHF